This T cell receptor (beta chain) was sequenced in a study of molecular identifiers for immune sequencing clone quantification. Study-wide points: More than 97% of effector molecules, versus under 1% of naive-cell molecules, belonged to clones above 20 RNA copies.

Germline CDR1 reads SGHTA; CDR2 reads FQGNSA. This CDR3 is built from 15 residues. With V trimmed by 3 bases and J by 5 bases, 1 base remained unmatched. This clonotype was observed many times. Its target is not known. TCR libraries were built in bulk with a published protocol and specific TCR primers. TCRdb called the PCR reads again in MiXCR, with one record for every CDR3 protein. The table has under 600,000 distinct CDR3 sequences, approximately 25% seen once. Naive CD8 T cells were sorted as CD8+CD4-CCR7+CD45RA+. The clonotype originates from a human donor in good health. Some libraries in this study had Jurkat cell RNA spiked in. The chain employs TRBV7-2 and TRBJ2-5; 15 nucleotides align to TRBD2. Sequencing was done on a sample of naive CD8+ T cells from blood, with Jurkat cell RNA spiked in. Noted subset: FACS-sorted CD8+CD4-CCR7+CD45RA+ naive T cells. In DNA, the CDR3 is TGTGCCAGCAGCTTTGGGACTAGCGGGGGGGAGACCCAGTACTTC. It translates to CASSFGTSGGETQYF.